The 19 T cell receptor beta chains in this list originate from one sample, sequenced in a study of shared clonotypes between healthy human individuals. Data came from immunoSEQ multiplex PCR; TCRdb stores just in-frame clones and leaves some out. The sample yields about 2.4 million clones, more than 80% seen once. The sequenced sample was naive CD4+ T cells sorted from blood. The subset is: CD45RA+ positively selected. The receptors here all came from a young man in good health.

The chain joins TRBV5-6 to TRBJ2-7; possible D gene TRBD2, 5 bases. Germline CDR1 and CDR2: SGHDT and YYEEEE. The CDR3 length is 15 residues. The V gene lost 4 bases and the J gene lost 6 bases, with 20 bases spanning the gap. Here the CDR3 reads CASSPLATPVGEQYF. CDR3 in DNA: TGTGCCAGCAGCCCGTTAGCGACTCCCGTGGGCGAGCAGTACTTC.

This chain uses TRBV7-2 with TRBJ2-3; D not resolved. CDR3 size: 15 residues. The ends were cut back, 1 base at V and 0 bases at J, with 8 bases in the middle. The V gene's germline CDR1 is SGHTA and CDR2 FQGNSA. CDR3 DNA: TGTGCCAGCAGCTTAGAGCAATCTAGCACAGATACGCAGTATTTT. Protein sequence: CASSLEQSSTDTQYF.

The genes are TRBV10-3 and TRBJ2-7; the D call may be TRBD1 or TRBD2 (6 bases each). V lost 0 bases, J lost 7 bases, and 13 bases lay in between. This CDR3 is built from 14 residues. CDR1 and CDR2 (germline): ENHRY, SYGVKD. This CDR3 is CAISESIGGSEQYF. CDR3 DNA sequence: TGTGCCATCAGTGAGTCGATCGGGGGCTCAGAGCAGTACTTC.

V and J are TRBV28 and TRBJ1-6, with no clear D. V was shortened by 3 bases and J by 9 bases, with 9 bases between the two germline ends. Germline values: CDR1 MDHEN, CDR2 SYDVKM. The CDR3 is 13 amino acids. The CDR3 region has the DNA TGTGCCAGCAGTTTGGGCGGCGCTTCACCCCTCCACTTT. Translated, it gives CASSLGGASPLHF.

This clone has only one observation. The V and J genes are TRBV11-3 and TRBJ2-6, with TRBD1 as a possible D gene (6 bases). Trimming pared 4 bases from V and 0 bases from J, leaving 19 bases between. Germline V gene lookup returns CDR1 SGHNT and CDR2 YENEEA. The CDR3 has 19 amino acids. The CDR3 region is CASSSDRWSPSSGANVLTF. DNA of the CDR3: TGTGCCAGCAGCTCGGACAGATGGTCCCCAAGCTCTGGGGCCAACGTCCTGACTTTC.

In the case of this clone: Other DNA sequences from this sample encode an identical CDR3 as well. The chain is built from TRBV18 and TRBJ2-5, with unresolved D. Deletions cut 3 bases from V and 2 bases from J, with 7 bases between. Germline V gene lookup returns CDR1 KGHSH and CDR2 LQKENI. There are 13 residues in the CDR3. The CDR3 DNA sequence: TGTGCCAGCTCACCGCTACTACAAGAGACCCAGTACTTC. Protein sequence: CASSPLLQETQYF.

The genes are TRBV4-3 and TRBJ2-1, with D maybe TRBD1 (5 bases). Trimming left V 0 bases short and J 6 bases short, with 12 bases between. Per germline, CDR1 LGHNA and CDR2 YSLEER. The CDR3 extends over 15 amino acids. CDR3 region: CASSQDFGAFNEQFF. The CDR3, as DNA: TGCGCCAGCAGCCAAGATTTTGGGGCCTTCAATGAGCAGTTCTTC.

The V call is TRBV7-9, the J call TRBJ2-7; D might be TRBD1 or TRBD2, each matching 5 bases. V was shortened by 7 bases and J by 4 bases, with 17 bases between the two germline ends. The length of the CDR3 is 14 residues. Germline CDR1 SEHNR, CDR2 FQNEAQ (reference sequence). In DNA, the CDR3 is TGTGCCAGCACCCCCGGCGCCGGGGCTTACGAGCAGTACTTC. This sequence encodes CASTPGAGAYEQYF.

CDR3 DNA sequence: TGTGCCAGTGGGGTCGGGGCTTCCCGCTCCTACGAGCAGTACTTC. Translated: CASGVGASRSYEQYF. The chain joins TRBV19 to TRBJ2-7, with D perhaps TRBD1 or TRBD2 (5 bases each). Germline V lookup: CDR1 LNHDA, CDR2 SQIVND (reference sequence). This CDR3 is 15 amino acids long. V lost 8 bases and J lost 0, with 17 bases in between.

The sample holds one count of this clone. The chain's CDR3 is CASSQSEGTLRYEQYF. In nucleotides, the CDR3 is TGCGCCAGCAGTCAATCTGAGGGGACCCTCCGGTACGAGCAGTACTTC. This chain connects TRBV23-1 to TRBJ2-7; possibly TRBD1 or TRBD2 for D (5 bases each). TRBV23-1 is labeled an ORF, and its function is uncertain. The CDR3 totals 16 residues. V gave up 0 bases and J gave up 4 bases, with 16 bases separating them.

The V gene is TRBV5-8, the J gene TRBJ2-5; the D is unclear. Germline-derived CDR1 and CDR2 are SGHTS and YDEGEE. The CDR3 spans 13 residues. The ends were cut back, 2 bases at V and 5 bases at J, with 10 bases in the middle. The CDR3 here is CASSFTMGETQYF. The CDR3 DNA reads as TGTGCCAGCAGCTTCACGATGGGGGAGACCCAGTACTTC.

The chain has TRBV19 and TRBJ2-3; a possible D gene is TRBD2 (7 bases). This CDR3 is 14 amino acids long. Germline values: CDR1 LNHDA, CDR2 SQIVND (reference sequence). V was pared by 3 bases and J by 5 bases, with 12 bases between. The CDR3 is CASSIGGQIDTQYF. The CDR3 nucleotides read TGTGCCAGTAGTATCGGGGGGCAGATAGATACGCAGTATTTT.

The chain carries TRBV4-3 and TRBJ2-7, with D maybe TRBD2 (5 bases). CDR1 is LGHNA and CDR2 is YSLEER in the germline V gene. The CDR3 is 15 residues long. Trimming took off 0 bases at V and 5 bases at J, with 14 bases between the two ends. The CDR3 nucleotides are TGCGCCAGCAGCCAAGACTTAGCGCGGTGGAACGAGCAGTACTTC. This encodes CASSQDLARWNEQYF.

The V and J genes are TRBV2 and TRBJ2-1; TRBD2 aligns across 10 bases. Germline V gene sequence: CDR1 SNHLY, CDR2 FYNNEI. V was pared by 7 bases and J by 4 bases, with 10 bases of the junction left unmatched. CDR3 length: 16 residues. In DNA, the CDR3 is TGTGCCAGCACTCCCTTAGCGGGGGGCAATTACAATGAGCAGTTCTTC. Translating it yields CASTPLAGGNYNEQFF.

CDR3 sequence: CASSELGQGNEKLFF. Written as DNA, the CDR3 is TGTGCCAGCAGTGAATTGGGACAGGGCAATGAAAAACTGTTTTTT. This sequence joins TRBV6-1 and TRBJ1-4; 9 bases line up with TRBD1. J was trimmed by 5 bases and V by 2 bases; bases with no gene match: 3. This CDR3 contains 15 residues. Germline V gene sequence: CDR1 MNHNS, CDR2 SASEGT.

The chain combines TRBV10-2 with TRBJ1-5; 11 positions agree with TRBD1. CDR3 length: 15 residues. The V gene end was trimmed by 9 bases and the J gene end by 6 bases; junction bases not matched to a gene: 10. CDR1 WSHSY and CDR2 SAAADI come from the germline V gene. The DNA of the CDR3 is TGCGCCAGGGTGGGGACAGGGGGGGTTAGTCAGCCCCAGCATTTT. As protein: CARVGTGGVSQPQHF.

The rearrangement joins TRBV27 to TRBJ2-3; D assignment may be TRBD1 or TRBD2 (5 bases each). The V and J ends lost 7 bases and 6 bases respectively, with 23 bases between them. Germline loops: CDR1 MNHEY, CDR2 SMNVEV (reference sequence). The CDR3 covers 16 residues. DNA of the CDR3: TGTGCCAGCACCCAGACCGGGACCAAACAACGGGATACGCAGTATTTT. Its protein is CASTQTGTKQRDTQYF.

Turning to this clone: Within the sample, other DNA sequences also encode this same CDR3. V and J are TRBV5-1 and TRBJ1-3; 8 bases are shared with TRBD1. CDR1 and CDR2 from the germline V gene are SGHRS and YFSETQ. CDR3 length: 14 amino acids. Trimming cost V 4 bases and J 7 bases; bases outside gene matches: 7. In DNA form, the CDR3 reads TGCGCCAGCAGCCCCGGACAGGGCGGTAACACCATATATTTT. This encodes CASSPGQGGNTIYF. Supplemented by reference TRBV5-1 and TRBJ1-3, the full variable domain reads KAGVTQTPRYLIKTRGQQVTLSCSPISGHRSVSWYQQTPGQGLQFLFEYFSETQRNKGNFPGRFSGRQFSNSRSEMNVSTLELGDSALYLCASSPGQGGNTIYFGEGSWLTVV.

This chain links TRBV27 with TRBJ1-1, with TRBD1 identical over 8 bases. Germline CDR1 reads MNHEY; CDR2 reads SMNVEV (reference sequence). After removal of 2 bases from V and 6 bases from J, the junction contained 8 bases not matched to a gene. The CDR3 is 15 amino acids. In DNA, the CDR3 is TGTGCCAGCAGTTTACAGGGGGCATTGGTCGCTGAAGCTTTCTTT. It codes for CASSLQGALVAEAFF.